Listed here are 13 T cell receptor beta chains from one sample, sequenced in a study of shared clonotypes between healthy human individuals. Sequenced by immunoSEQ multiplex PCR; TCRdb stores in-frame clones only, minus some. This table has over a million clones, roughly 95% appearing once. Sequencing used naive CD4+ T cells sorted from blood. Subset denoted: CD45RA+ positively selected. The receptors here all came from a man aged 30-40 years in good health.

J is TRBJ2-2 and V is TRBV19; unclear D gene. V shed 5 bases and J shed 5 bases, with 9 bases lying between them. The CDR3 covers 13 residues. Looked up from germline, CDR1 is LNHDA and CDR2 is SQIVND (reference sequence). This CDR3 is CASSDLGTGELFF. CDR3 bases: TGTGCCAGTAGTGACCTGGGGACCGGGGAGCTGTTTTTT. Full variable domain (remainder filled in from reference TRBV19 and TRBJ2-2): DGGITQSPKYLFRKEGQNVTLSCEQNLNHDAMYWYRQDPGQGLRLIYYSQIVNDFQKGDIAEGYSVSREKKESFPLTVTSAQKNPTAFYLCASSDLGTGELFFGEGSRLTVL.

Points on this clone: Different DNA sequences within this sample yield the same CDR3. The rearrangement uses TRBV18 and TRBJ2-2; unclear D gene. V shed 2 bases and J shed 0 bases, with 4 bases lying between them. Germline CDR1 reads KGHSH; CDR2 reads LQKENI. CDR3 size: 14 residues. The CDR3 loop is CASSPGANTGELFF. CDR3 DNA sequence: TGTGCCAGCTCACCAGGAGCGAACACCGGGGAGCTGTTTTTT. Full variable domain (missing parts from reference TRBV18 and TRBJ2-2): NAGVMQNPRHLVRRRGQEARLRCSPMKGHSHVYWYRQLPEEGLKFMVYLQKENIIDESGMPKERFSAEFPKEGPSILRIQQVVRGDSAAYFCASSPGANTGELFFGEGSRLTVL.

This chain joins TRBV9 and TRBJ2-7, with D uncertain. Germline CDR1 SGDLS, CDR2 YYNGEE. The CDR3 is 14 residues long. V was trimmed by 8 bases and J by 5 bases, leaving 20 bases between them. The CDR3 spells CASTAGLVGHEQYF. The CDR3 DNA follows: TGTGCCAGTACCGCTGGGCTGGTGGGTCACGAGCAGTACTTC.

The chain carries TRBV4-3 and TRBJ1-3, with no clear D. The CDR3 totals 15 residues. The V and J ends lost 3 bases and 4 bases respectively, with 13 bases between them. Germline assignment: CDR1 LGHNA and CDR2 YSLEER. In nucleotides, the CDR3 is TGCGCCAGCAGCCACTTAAGGGAAAACGGAAACACCATATATTTT. Translating it yields CASSHLRENGNTIYF.

The chain combines TRBV11-2 with TRBJ2-5, with TRBD2 matching over 7 bases. In germline, CDR1 is SGHAT, CDR2 FQNNGV. This CDR3 is built from 16 residues. V lost 3 bases and J lost 2; bases outside the gene matches: 9. In DNA, the CDR3 is TGTGCCAGCAGCTTGGGTAGCGGGTACACTCAAGAGACCCAGTACTTC. It codes for CASSLGSGYTQETQYF.

The genes are TRBV27 and TRBJ1-4; D possibly corresponds to TRBD1 (5 bases). The CDR3 has 15 residues. V lost 5 bases and J 6 bases, leaving 16 bases between the germline ends. The V gene's germline CDR1 is MNHEY and CDR2 SMNVEV (reference sequence). CDR3 residues: CASSPTWGIDEKLFF. As DNA, the CDR3 is TGTGCCAGCAGTCCGACGTGGGGGATTGATGAAAAACTGTTTTTT. Full variable domain (rest looked up from reference TRBV27 and TRBJ1-4): EAQVTQNPRYLITVTGKKLTVTCSQNMNHEYMSWYRQDPGLGLRQIYYSMNVEVTDKGDVPEGYKVSRKEKRNFPLILESPSPNQTSLYFCASSPTWGIDEKLFFGSGTQLSVL.

The chain recombines TRBV19 with TRBJ1-5; D ambiguous. V dropped 4 bases and J dropped 2 bases, with 12 bases sitting between them. Germline V CDR1 and CDR2: LNHDA, SQIVND (reference sequence). CDR3 size: 15 residues. CDR3 loop: CASSKPMRGNQPQHF. As DNA, the CDR3 is TGTGCCAGTAGTAAACCTATGCGGGGCAATCAGCCCCAGCATTTT. Full variable domain (remainder filled in from reference TRBV19 and TRBJ1-5): DGGITQSPKYLFRKEGQNVTLSCEQNLNHDAMYWYRQDPGQGLRLIYYSQIVNDFQKGDIAEGYSVSREKKESFPLTVTSAQKNPTAFYLCASSKPMRGNQPQHFGDGTRLSIL.

The V call is TRBV19, the J call TRBJ1-1; D remains ambiguous. The CDR3 totals 15 residues. Germline lookup yields CDR1 LNHDA and CDR2 SQIVND (reference sequence). The V end lost 4 bases, the J end lost 5 bases, and 17 bases lay between the germline ends. In DNA form, the CDR3 reads TGTGCCAGTAGTACGACCCCAGACAACCCAACTGAAGCTTTCTTT. This codes for CASSTTPDNPTEAFF.

The chain couples TRBV7-3 to TRBJ2-2, with 7 nucleotides matching TRBD2. Germline V lookup: CDR1 SGHTA, CDR2 FQGTGA. The CDR3 has 17 residues. V lost 0 bases to trimming and J lost 0 bases; unmatched junction nucleotides: 4. The CDR3 DNA reads TGTGCCAGCAGCTTAACCGCGGGACTACCGAACACCGGGGAGCTGTTTTTT. Translating gives CASSLTAGLPNTGELFF. The entire variable domain, with the rest obtained from reference TRBV7-3 and TRBJ2-2, is as follows: GAGVSQTPSNKVTEKGKYVELRCDPISGHTALYWYRQSLGQGPEFLIYFQGTGAADDSGLPNDRFFAVRPEGSVSTLKIQRTERGDSAVYLCASSLTAGLPNTGELFFGEGSRLTVL.

V gene TRBV2 combines with J gene TRBJ2-7; tentative D call: TRBD2 (5 bases). The CDR3 runs 13 residues. CDR1 is SNHLY and CDR2 is FYNNEI in the germline V gene. V lost 2 bases and J 13 bases, leaving 18 bases between the germline ends. CDR3: CASSETSGLGCYF. For the CDR3, the DNA is TGTGCCAGCAGTGAAACTAGTGGGCTCGGGTGTTACTTC. Based on the CDR3 plus reference TRBV2 and TRBJ2-7, the full variable domain is EPEVTQTPSHQVTQMGQEVILRCVPISNHLYFYWYRQILGQKVEFLVSFYNNEISEKSEIFDDQFSVERPDGSNFTLKIRSTKLEDSAMYFCASSETSGLGCYFGPGTRLTVT.

The J gene is TRBJ1-5, the V gene TRBV7-8, with D hard to call. The germline V gene encodes CDR1 SGHVS and CDR2 FQNEAQ. This CDR3 region has 12 residues. V lost 2 bases and J 9 bases, leaving 8 bases between the germline ends. Here the CDR3 DNA reads TGTGCCAGCAGCTTATCGGGTCTGCCCCAGCATTTT. Translating gives CASSLSGLPQHF.

V gene TRBV28 combines with J gene TRBJ2-3, with 8 bases identical to TRBD2. The CDR3 covers 15 residues. V trimming: 7 bases; J trimming: 1 base; junction bases outside the gene matches: 7. Germline V gene sequence: CDR1 MDHEN, CDR2 SYDVKM. This CDR3 is CASTRGGPRTDTQYF. The CDR3 nucleotides are TGTGCCAGCACCCGCGGGGGGCCTCGCACAGATACGCAGTATTTT.

The CDR3 loop reads CASSIRAGGNQPQHF. The CDR3 DNA reads as TGTGCCAGTAGTATACGGGCAGGAGGGAATCAGCCCCAGCATTTT. The chain recombines TRBV19 with TRBJ1-5; D call uncertain. The CDR3 extends over 15 amino acids. Germline-derived CDR1 and CDR2 are LNHDA and SQIVND (reference sequence). Trimming took off 2 bases at V and 4 bases at J, with 12 bases between the two ends.